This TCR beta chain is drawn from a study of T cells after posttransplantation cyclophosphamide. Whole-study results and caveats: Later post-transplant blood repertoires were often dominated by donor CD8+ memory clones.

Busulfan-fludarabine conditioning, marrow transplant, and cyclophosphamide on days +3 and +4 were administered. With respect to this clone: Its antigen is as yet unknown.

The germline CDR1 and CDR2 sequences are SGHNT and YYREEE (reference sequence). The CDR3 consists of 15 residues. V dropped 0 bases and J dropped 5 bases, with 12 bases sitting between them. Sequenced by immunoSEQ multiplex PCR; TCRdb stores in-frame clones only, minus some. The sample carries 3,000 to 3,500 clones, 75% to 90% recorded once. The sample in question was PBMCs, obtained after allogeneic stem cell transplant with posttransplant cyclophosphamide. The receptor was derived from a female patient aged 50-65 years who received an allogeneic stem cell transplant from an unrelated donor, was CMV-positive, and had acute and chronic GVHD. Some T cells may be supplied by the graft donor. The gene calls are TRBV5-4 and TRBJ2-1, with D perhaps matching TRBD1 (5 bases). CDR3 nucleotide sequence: TGTGCCAGCAGCTTGGAGGGCAGGGTGAACAATGAGCAGTTCTTC. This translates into CASSLEGRVNNEQFF.